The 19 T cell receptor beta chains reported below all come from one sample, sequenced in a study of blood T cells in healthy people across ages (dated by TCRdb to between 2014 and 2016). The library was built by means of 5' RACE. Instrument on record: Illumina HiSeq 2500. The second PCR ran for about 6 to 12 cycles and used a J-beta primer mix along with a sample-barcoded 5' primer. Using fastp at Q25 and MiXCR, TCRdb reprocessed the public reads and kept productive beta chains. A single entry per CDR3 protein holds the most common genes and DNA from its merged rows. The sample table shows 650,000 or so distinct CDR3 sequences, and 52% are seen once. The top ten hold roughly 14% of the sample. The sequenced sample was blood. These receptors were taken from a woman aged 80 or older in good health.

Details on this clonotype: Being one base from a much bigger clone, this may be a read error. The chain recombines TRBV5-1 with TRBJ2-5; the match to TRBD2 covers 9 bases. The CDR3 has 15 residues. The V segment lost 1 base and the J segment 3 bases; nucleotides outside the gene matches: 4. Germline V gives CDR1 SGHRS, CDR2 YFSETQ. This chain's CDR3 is CASSLQGLAKETQYF. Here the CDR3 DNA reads TGCGCCAGCAGCTTGCAGGGACTAGCAAAAGAGACCCAGTACTTC.

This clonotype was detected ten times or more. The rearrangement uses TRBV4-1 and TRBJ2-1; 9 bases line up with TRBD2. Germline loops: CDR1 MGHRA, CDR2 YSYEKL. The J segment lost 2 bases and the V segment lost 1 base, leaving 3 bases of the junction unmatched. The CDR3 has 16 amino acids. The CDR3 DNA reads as TGCGCCAGCAGCCAAGTCATAGCGGGAGCCTACAATGAGCAGTTCTTC. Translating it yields CASSQVIAGAYNEQFF.

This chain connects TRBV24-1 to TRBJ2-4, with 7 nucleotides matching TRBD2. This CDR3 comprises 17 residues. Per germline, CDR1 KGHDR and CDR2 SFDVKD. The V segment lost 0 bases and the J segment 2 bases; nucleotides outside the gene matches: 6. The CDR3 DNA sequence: TGTGCCACCAGTGATTTGACGTGGGAGGGGTCCAAAAACATTCAGTACTTC. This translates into CATSDLTWEGSKNIQYF.

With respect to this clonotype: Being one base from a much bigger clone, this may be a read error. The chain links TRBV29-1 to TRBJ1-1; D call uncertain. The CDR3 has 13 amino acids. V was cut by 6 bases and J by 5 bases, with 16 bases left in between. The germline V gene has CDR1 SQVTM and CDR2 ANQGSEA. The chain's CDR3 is CSVDWGWETEAFF. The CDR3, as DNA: TGCAGCGTCGACTGGGGTTGGGAGACTGAAGCTTTCTTT.

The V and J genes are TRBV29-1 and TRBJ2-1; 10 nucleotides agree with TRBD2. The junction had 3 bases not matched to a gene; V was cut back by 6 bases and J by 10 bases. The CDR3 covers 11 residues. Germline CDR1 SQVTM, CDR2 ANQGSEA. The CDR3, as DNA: TGCAGCGTGAGGACTAGCGGAGAGCAGTTCTTC. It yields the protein CSVRTSGEQFF.

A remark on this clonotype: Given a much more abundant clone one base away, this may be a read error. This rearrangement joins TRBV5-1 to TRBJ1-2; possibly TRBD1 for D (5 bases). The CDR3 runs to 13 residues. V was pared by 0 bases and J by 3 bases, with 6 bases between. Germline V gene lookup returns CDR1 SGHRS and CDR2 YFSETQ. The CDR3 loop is CASSLEGDYGYTF. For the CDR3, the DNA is TGCGCCAGCAGCTTGGAAGGGGACTATGGCTACACCTTC.

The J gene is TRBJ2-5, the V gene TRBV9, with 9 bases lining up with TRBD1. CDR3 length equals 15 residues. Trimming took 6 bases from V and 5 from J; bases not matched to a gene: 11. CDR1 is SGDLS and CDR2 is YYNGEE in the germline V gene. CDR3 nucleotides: TGTGCCAGCACCCTTGCTTTGGACAGGGGTGAGACCCAGTACTTC. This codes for CASTLALDRGETQYF.

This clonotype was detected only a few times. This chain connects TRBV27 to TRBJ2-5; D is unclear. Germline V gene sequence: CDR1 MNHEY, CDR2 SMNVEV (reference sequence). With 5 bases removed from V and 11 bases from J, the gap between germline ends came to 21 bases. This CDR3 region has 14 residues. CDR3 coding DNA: TGTGCCAGCAGTCCACTGCGGACGCACAATGAGCAGTACTTC. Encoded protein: CASSPLRTHNEQYF.

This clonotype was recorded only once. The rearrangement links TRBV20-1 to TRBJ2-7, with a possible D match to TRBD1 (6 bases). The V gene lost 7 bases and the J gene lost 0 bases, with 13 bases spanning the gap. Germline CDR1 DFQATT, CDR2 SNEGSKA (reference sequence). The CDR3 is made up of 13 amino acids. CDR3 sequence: CSGGPLISYEQYF. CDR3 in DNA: TGCAGTGGGGGGCCCTTAATCTCCTACGAGCAGTACTTC.

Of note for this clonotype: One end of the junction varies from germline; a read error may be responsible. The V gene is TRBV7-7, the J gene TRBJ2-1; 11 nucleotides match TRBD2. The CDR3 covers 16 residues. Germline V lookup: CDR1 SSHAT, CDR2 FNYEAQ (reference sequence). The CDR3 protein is CASSPASGGIYNEQFF. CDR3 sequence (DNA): TGTGCTAGCAGCCCCGCTAGCGGGGGGATCTACAATGAGCAGTTCTTC.

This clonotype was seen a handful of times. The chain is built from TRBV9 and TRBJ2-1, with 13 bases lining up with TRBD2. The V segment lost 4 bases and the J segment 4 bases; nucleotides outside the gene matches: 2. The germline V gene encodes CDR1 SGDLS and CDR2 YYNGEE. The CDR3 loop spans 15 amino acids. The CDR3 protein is CASSQTSGGYNEQFF. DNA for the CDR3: TGTGCCAGCAGCCAGACTAGCGGGGGGTACAATGAGCAGTTCTTC.

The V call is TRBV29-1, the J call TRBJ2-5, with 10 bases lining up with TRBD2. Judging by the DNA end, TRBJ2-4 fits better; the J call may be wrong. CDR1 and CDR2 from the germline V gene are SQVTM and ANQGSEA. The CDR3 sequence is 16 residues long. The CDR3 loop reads CSVATIAGGIKNIQYF. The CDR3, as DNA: TGCAGCGTTGCTACTATAGCGGGAGGTATCAAAAACATTCAGTACTTC.

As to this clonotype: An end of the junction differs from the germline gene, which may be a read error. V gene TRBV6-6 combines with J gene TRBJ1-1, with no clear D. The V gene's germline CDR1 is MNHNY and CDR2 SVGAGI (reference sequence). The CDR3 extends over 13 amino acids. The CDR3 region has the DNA TGTGCCAGCAGTGACTCAAGGTTGTCTGAAGCTTTCTTT. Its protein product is CASSDSRLSEAFF.

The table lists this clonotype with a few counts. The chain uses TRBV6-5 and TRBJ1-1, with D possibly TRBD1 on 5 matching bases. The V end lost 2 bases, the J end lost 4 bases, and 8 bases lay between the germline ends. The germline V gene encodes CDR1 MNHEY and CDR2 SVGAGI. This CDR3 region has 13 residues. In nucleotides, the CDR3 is TGTGCCAGCAGTTACCGGGACCGCACTGAAGCTTTCTTT. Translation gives CASSYRDRTEAFF.

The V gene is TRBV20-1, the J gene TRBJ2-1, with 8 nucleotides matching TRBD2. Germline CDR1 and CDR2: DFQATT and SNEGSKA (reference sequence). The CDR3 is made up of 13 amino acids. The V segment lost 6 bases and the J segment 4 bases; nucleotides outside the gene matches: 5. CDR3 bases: TGCAGTGCCAAAACTAGCGGATACAATGAGCAGTTCTTC. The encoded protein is CSAKTSGYNEQFF.

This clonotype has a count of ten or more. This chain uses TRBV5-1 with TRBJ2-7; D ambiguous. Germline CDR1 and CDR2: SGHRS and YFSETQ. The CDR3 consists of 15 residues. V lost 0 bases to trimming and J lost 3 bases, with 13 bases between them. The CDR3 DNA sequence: TGCGCCAGCAGCTTGGCCGGTCTAGGGAACTACGAGCAGTACTTC. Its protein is CASSLAGLGNYEQYF.

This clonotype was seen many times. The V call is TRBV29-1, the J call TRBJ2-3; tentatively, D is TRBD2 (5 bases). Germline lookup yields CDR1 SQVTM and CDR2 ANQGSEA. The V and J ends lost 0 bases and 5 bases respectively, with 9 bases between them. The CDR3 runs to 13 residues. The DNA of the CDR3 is TGCAGCGTTGAAGAGTCGGGAAAAGATACGCAGTATTTT. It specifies CSVEESGKDTQYF.

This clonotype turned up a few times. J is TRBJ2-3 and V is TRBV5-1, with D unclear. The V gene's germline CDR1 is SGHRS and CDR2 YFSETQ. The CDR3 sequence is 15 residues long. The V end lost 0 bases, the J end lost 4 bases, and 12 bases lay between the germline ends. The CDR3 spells CASSLGRNEADTQYF. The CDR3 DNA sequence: TGCGCCAGCAGCTTGGGGAGAAACGAGGCAGATACGCAGTATTTT.

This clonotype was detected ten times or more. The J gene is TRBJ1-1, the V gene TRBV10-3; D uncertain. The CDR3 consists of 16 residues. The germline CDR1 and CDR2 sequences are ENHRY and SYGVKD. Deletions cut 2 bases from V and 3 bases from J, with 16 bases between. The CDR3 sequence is CAISEPWAKRDTEAFF. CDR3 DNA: TGTGCCATCAGTGAGCCTTGGGCGAAGAGGGACACTGAAGCTTTCTTT.